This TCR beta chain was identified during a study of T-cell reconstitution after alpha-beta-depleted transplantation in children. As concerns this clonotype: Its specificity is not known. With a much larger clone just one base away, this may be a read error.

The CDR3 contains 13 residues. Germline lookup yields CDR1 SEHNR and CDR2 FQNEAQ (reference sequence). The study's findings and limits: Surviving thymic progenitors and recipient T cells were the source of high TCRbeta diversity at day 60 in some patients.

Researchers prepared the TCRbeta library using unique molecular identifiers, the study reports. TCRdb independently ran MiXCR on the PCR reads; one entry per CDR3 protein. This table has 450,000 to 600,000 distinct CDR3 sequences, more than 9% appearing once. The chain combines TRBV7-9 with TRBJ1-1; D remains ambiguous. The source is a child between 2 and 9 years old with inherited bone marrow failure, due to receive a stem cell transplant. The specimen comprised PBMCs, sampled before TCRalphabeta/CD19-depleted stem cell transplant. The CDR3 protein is CGVGGTLNTEAFF. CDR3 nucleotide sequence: TGTGGCGTTGGCGGAACATTGAACACTGAAGCTTTCTTT.